This T cell receptor beta chain derives from a study of blood T cell repertoires in COVID-19. Per germline, CDR1 SGHKS and CDR2 YYEKEE (reference sequence). Trimming stripped 2 bases from V and 9 bases from J, with 17 bases between. This CDR3 is built from 14 residues. Clones were read by immunoSEQ multiplex PCR, and TCRdb kept only the in-frame ones, dropping some. The repertoire consists of about 93,000 clones, with 85% to 90% occurring once and the leading ten covering 1.5%. The sample consisted of peripheral blood. The chain links TRBV5-5 to TRBJ1-1; no clear D. The sequence was obtained from a human donor with active COVID-19. The donor label of this sample is uncertain. CDR3 DNA: TGTGCCAGCAGCTTAGGAGGGCGCATCCTAAAAGCTTTCTTT. It codes for CASSLGGRILKAFF.